The next 12 T cell receptor beta chains were all read from a single sample in a study of read filtering for tumor transcriptome and immune sequencing. The library was built from 400 ng RNA with molecular barcoded adaptors for alpha/delta and beta/gamma chains. A single record per CDR3 protein comes from TCRdb applying MiXCR to the reads. The sample contains 130,000 or so distinct CDR3 sequences, less than 15% of which appear only once. Sequenced input: a population of CD138-negative cells sorted from bone marrow. These receptors all come from a donor over 35 with multiple myeloma.

This clonotype was picked up many times. This chain connects TRBV7-9 to TRBJ2-7, with D hard to call. CDR1 and CDR2 (germline): SEHNR, FQNEAQ (reference sequence). There are 13 residues in the CDR3. V lost 0 bases and J lost 3, with 6 bases in between. The CDR3 is CASSLAGVYEQYF. The CDR3 nucleotides read TGTGCCAGCAGCTTAGCCGGAGTCTACGAGCAGTACTTC.

This clonotype was found many times. The chain links TRBV12-3 or TRBV12-4 to TRBJ1-5, with TRBD1 matching over 8 bases. This CDR3 spans 15 amino acids. Unmatched junction bases numbered 13, after V lost 6 bases and J lost 9 bases. CDR3 nucleotide sequence: TGTGCCAGCAGCCCCGGACAGGGTCTATTACGGCCCCAGCATTTT. Its protein is CASSPGQGLLRPQHF.

This clonotype was observed at least ten times. CDR3 in amino acids: CASSAAGISYNEQFF. CDR3 coding DNA: TGTGCCAGCAGCGCAGCCGGGATCTCCTACAATGAGCAGTTCTTC. The chain couples TRBV9 to TRBJ2-1; D might be TRBD2 (5 bases). The CDR3 spans 15 residues. V lost 3 bases, J lost 0 bases, and 10 bases lay in between. CDR1 and CDR2 from the germline V gene are SGDLS and YYNGEE.

A few counts support this clonotype. CDR3 sequence: CASSLTVYTNQPQHF. The CDR3 nucleotides read TGTGCCAGCAGCTTAACAGTTTATACCAATCAGCCCCAGCATTTT. The chain is built from TRBV11-2 and TRBJ1-5, with D unresolved. From germline, CDR1 is SGHAT and CDR2 FQNNGV. V was pared by 2 bases and J by 3 bases, with 11 bases between. The CDR3 is 15 amino acids.

The V and J genes are TRBV10-3 and TRBJ2-3; 7 bases align to TRBD1. The CDR3 has 16 residues. Germline CDR1 reads ENHRY; CDR2 reads SYGVKD. V lost 2 bases and J lost 3; bases outside the gene matches: 8. CDR3 amino acids: CAISEPLGQRTDTQYF. CDR3 DNA: TGTGCCATCAGTGAGCCGTTGGGACAGCGAACAGATACGCAGTATTTT.

The table lists this clonotype with many counts. The junction differs from germline at one of its ends, possibly a read error. This rearrangement joins TRBV20-1 to TRBJ2-1, with a weak D call TRBD2 (5 bases). The CDR3 consists of 17 residues. The germline gives CDR1 DFQATT, CDR2 SNEGSKA (reference sequence). CDR3 coding DNA: TGCGGTGCGAGCGATGAGGGAGTTGACGGCTCCTACAATGAGCAGTTCTTC. Translation gives CGASDEGVDGSYNEQFF.

This clonotype was found many times. V gene TRBV6-2 or TRBV6-3 combines with J gene TRBJ2-3, with D hard to call. The CDR3 runs 12 residues. The germline V and J ends were trimmed by 4 bases and 5 bases, with 7 bases remaining between them. Germline CDR1 MNHEY, CDR2 SVGEGT. DNA of the CDR3: TGTGCCAGCAGTTCTACCGGAGATACGCAGTATTTT. Amino acid sequence: CASSSTGDTQYF.

This clonotype was counted a few times. V and J are TRBV4-1 and TRBJ2-1; 14 nucleotides match TRBD2. Trimming at V came to 1 base and at J to 3 bases, leaving 2 bases not matched to a gene. CDR1 is MGHRA, CDR2 YSYEKL, per germline. This CDR3 comprises 17 residues. CDR3 bases: TGCGCCAGCAGCCAAGGACTAGCGGGAGGGCTCTACAATGAGCAGTTCTTC. Translating it yields CASSQGLAGGLYNEQFF.

On this clonotype: This may come from a read error, since a much larger clone is one base off. V gene TRBV6-5 combines with J gene TRBJ2-1; a weak D match, TRBD2 (5 bases). Germline CDR1 is MNHEY and CDR2 is SVGAGI. There are 15 residues in the CDR3. The DNA for the CDR3 is TGTGCCAGCAGTTGCTCGGCGGGCCGCTACAATGAGCAGTCCTTC. Translation gives CASSCSAGRYNEQSF.

The sample holds a few counts of this clonotype. The gene calls are TRBV7-9 and TRBJ1-4, with D maybe TRBD1 (6 bases). V lost 5 bases and J 7 bases, leaving 23 bases between the germline ends. Germline lookup yields CDR1 SEHNR and CDR2 FQNEAQ (reference sequence). This CDR3 spans 17 amino acids. DNA for the CDR3: TGTGCCAGCAGCGACCGGGGCAGGGGCCGTTTACTTGAAAAACTGTTTTTT. Translated: CASSDRGRGRLLEKLFF.

V gene TRBV27 combines with J gene TRBJ2-3; TRBD2 aligns across 8 bases. The trim removed 2 bases at V and 2 bases at J, leaving 3 bases unmatched. This CDR3 has 15 amino acids. The V gene's germline CDR1 is MNHEY and CDR2 SMNVEV (reference sequence). CDR3 protein: CASSLISGTTDTQYF. The CDR3 nucleotides are TGTGCCAGCAGTTTAATTAGCGGGACCACAGATACGCAGTATTTT.

This clonotype appeared many times. The chain recombines TRBV20-1 with TRBJ2-7, with 7 bases matching TRBD2. CDR3 length: 18 residues. Germline trimming cut 3 bases from V and 3 bases from J; bases unmatched to any gene: 20. Germline V gene data show CDR1 as DFQATT and CDR2 as SNEGSKA (reference sequence). CDR3 DNA: TGCAGTGCTAGGGACCCTCGGGAGGCGGGCCGCCAGGGCTACGAGCAGTACTTC. Protein product: CSARDPREAGRQGYEQYF.